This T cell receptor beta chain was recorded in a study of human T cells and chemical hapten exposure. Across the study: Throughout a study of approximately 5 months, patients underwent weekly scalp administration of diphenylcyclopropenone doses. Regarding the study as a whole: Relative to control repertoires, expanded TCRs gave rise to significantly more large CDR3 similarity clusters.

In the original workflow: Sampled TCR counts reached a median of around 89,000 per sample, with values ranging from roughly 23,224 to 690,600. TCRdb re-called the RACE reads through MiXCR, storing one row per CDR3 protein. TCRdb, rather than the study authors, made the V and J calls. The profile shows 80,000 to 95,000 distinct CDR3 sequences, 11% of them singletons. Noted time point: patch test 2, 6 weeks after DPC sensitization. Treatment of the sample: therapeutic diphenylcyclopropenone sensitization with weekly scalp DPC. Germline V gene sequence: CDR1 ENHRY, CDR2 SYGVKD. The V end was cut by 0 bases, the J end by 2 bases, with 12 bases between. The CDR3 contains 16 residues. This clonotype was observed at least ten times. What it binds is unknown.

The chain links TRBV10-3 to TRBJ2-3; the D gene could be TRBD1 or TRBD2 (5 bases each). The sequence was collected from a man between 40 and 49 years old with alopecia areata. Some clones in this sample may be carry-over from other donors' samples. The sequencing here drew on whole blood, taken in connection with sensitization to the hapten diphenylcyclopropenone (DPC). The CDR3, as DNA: TGTGCCATCAGTGAGTCGGCAGGGAGAATCACAGATACGCAGTATTTT. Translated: CAISESAGRITDTQYF.